A single sample gave rise to the 10 T cell receptor beta chains below, sequenced in a study of blood T cell repertoires in COVID-19. Assay used: immunoSEQ multiplex PCR; TCRdb lists only in-frame clones, some missing. The sample includes roughly 220,000 clones, about 86% of them seen just once. Input material: PBMCs or T cells enriched from blood (not recorded which). All receptors derive from a woman aged 45-59 years with acute COVID-19.

This rearrangement joins TRBV18 to TRBJ2-7; a possible D gene is TRBD1 (6 bases). The CDR3 sequence is 18 residues long. V was shortened by 6 bases and J by 0 bases, with 24 bases between the two germline ends. Germline lookup yields CDR1 KGHSH and CDR2 LQKENI. For the CDR3, the DNA is TGTGCCAGCTCCGCTCTGTATGGATACAGGGAAGCCTCCTACGAGCAGTACTTC. Protein product: CASSALYGYREASYEQYF. The full variable domain, completed using reference TRBV18 and TRBJ2-7, is NAGVMQNPRHLVRRRGQEARLRCSPMKGHSHVYWYRQLPEEGLKFMVYLQKENIIDESGMPKERFSAEFPKEGPSILRIQQVVRGDSAAYFCASSALYGYREASYEQYFGPGTRLTVT.

The V and J genes are TRBV27 and TRBJ1-2; 8 bases agree with TRBD1. Germline CDR1 reads MNHEY; CDR2 reads SMNVEV (reference sequence). V shed 6 bases, J shed 0 bases, and the junction held 3 bases outside the gene matches. The CDR3 loop spans 14 amino acids. The CDR3 region is CASRDRAPNYGYTF. CDR3 nucleotides: TGTGCCAGCAGGGACAGGGCCCCTAACTATGGCTACACCTTC.

The chain has TRBV5-1 and TRBJ2-4; 8 bases align to TRBD1. The length of the CDR3 is 15 residues. The J segment lost 3 bases and the V segment lost 3 bases, leaving 5 bases of the junction unmatched. Germline loops: CDR1 SGHRS, CDR2 YFSETQ. The DNA for the CDR3 is TGCGCCAGCAGCTGGACAGGGAAGGACAAAAACATTCAGTACTTC. This gives the protein CASSWTGKDKNIQYF.

J is TRBJ1-1 and V is TRBV7-2; no clear D gene. The V and J ends lost 5 bases and 0 bases respectively, with 13 bases between them. Germline V gene sequence: CDR1 SGHTA, CDR2 FQGNSA. The CDR3 covers 15 residues. The CDR3 DNA is TGTGCCAGCAGCCCCACCCCACTATTGAACACTGAAGCTTTCTTT. Its protein product is CASSPTPLLNTEAFF.

The gene calls are TRBV28 and TRBJ1-5; 7 positions agree with TRBD1. Losses at the gene ends were 3 bases for V and 7 bases for J; bases not matched to a gene: 6. The CDR3 totals 14 residues. Germline V gives CDR1 MDHEN, CDR2 SYDVKM. The CDR3 sequence is CASSLTGPRQPQHF. The CDR3 DNA reads TGTGCCAGCAGTTTGACAGGGCCAAGGCAGCCCCAGCATTTT. Full variable domain (outside the CDR3, taken from reference TRBV28 and TRBJ1-5): DVKVTQSSRYLVKRTGEKVFLECVQDMDHENMFWYRQDPGLGLRLIYFSYDVKMKEKGDIPEGYSVSREKKERFSLILESASTNQTSMYLCASSLTGPRQPQHFGDGTRLSIL.

This clone was observed a handful of times. The chain carries TRBV7-9 and TRBJ2-7; TRBD1 matches 8 bases. Losses at the gene ends were 2 bases for V and 7 bases for J; bases not matched to a gene: 7. The germline gives CDR1 SEHNR, CDR2 FQNEAQ (reference sequence). The CDR3 is 14 residues long. The CDR3 loop reads CASSLWGQDREQYF. The DNA of the CDR3 is TGTGCCAGCAGCTTATGGGGACAGGATCGTGAGCAGTACTTC.

J is TRBJ1-6 and V is TRBV4-3; 8 bases line up with TRBD1. The CDR3 runs to 17 residues. Per germline, CDR1 LGHNA and CDR2 YSLEER. J lost 9 bases, V lost 0 bases, and 10 bases had no gene match. CDR3 sequence: CASSQEGARTGISPLHF. CDR3 DNA sequence: TGCGCCAGCAGCCAAGAAGGGGCCAGGACAGGGATTTCACCCCTCCACTTT.

This clone was counted a few times. The CDR3 is CASSHSTGSKEQYF. Here the CDR3 DNA reads TGTGCCAGCAGCCATTCGACAGGGTCTAAAGAGCAGTACTTC. This chain uses TRBV3-1 (or the pseudogene TRBV3-2) with TRBJ2-7; 7 bases match TRBD1. After removal of 3 bases from V and 7 bases from J, the junction contained 9 bases not matched to a gene. Germline values: CDR1 LGHDT, CDR2 YNNKEL (reference sequence). There are 14 residues in the CDR3.

This chain joins TRBV3-1 (or the pseudogene TRBV3-2) and TRBJ2-5; TRBD2 agrees at 13 bases. Per germline, CDR1 LGHDT and CDR2 YNNKEL (reference sequence). Trimming cost V 6 bases and J 7 bases; bases outside gene matches: 5. The CDR3 covers 14 residues. The CDR3 here is CASRGTSGGGTQYF. The CDR3 DNA sequence: TGTGCCAGCAGGGGCACTAGCGGGGGGGGGACCCAGTACTTC.

The rearrangement joins TRBV5-6 to TRBJ1-2; a possible D gene is TRBD1 (6 bases). Trimming took 0 bases from V and 5 from J, leaving 8 bases between them. The CDR3 sequence is 13 residues long. CDR1 is SGHDT and CDR2 is YYEEEE in the germline V gene. The CDR3 region has the DNA TGTGCCAGCAGCTTGGGAAGGGGGTATGGCTACACCTTC. This sequence encodes CASSLGRGYGYTF. Full variable domain (missing parts from reference TRBV5-6 and TRBJ1-2): DAGVTQSPTHLIKTRGQQVTLRCSPKSGHDTVSWYQQALGQGPQFIFQYYEEEERQRGNFPDRFSGHQFPNYSSELNVNALLLGDSALYLCASSLGRGYGYTFGSGTRLTVV.